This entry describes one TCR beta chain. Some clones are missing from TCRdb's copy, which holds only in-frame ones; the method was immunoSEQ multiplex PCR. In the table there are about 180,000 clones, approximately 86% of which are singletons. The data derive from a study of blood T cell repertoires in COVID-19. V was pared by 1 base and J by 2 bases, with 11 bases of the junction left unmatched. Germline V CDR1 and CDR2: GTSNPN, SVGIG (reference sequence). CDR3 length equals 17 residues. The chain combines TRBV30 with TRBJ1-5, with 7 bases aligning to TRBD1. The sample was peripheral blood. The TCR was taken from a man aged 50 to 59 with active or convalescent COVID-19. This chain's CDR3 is CAWSAEETGNGNQPQHF. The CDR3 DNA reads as TGTGCCTGGAGTGCAGAAGAGACAGGGAATGGCAATCAGCCCCAGCATTTT.